This TCR beta chain was retrieved from a study of CD8+ T cells in alopecia areata. As for the study in general: Tofacitinib therapy took 6 to 18 months; 6 months off drug came after. Study-level findings and limits: Any link of baseline CD8+ expansion to response, resting on one nonresponder, remains uncertain. Significant decreases in scalp clonality and expanded CD8+ clones followed tofacitinib treatment. Sequencing of scalp tissue also captures the resident alphabeta T cells of normal skin.

Sample treatment: oral pan-JAK inhibitor, 5-10 mg twice daily. This clone was recorded a few times. What it binds is unknown. Reverse transcription of extracted RNA yielded cDNA, which provided the sequencing template. Profiled with immunoSEQ multiplex PCR; TCRdb holds only in-frame clones, not every one. The sample holds about 220,000 clones, less than 75% seen once. V shed 10 bases and J 4 bases; nucleotides not matched to a gene: 11. The CDR3 totals 14 residues. The germline CDR1 and CDR2 sequences are ENHRY and SYGVKD. The clonotype originates from a human donor with alopecia areata. This rearrangement joins TRBV10-3 to TRBJ1-1; 8 bases align to TRBD1. The specimen comprised CD4+ T cells sorted from blood, sampled at week 4, from a patient treated with tofacitinib. The CDR3 DNA reads as TGTGCCACCTCCCGACAGGGGCAGGGCACTGAAGCTTTCTTT. Protein product: CATSRQGQGTEAFF.